A selection of T cell receptor beta chains follows, all from one sample in a study of T cell changes during pregnancy in multiple sclerosis. Profiled with immunoSEQ multiplex PCR; TCRdb holds only in-frame clones, not every one. The sample contains 72,000 or so clones, 93% of which appear only once. The source material was peripheral blood, sampled in the second trimester of pregnancy. The receptors were gathered from a female donor with multiple sclerosis, enrolled in a pregnancy study. Both conserved end residues are part of each CDR3. D genes are given only for firm matches. Size is omitted from some rows. Given values are once, few, many or a class for expanded clones.

DNA | CDR3 | size | J | V | D
TGTGCCAGCAGTGGAATAAAACAGATCACAGATACGCAGTATTTT | CASSGIKQITDTQYF | - | TRBJ2-3 | TRBV6-1 | -
TGTGCCAGCAGCGGCGGGGGTTCACGCTATGGCTACACCTTC | CASSGGGSRYGYTF | - | TRBJ1-2 | TRBV5-4 | -
TGTGCCAGCAGCCTCGGGACACCCAACACCGGGGAGCTGTTTTTT | CASSLGTPNTGELFF | - | TRBJ2-2 | TRBV7-6 | -
TGTGCCAGCAGCGCAGGGACAGTAAGCAATCAGCCCCAGCATTTT | CASSAGTVSNQPQHF | - | TRBJ1-5 | TRBV9 | TRBD1
TGCGCCAGCAGTTCCGAGGTACAGGGGGGGGGCTACACCTTC | CASSSEVQGGGYTF | - | TRBJ1-2 | TRBV4-1 | TRBD1
TGCGCCAGCAGCCAGACAACATCGGATTCACCCCTCCACTTT | CASSQTTSDSPLHF | - | TRBJ1-6 | TRBV5-1 | -
TGTGCCAGCAGGTTCTTTGGGACAGCCGATGGCTACACCTTC | CASRFFGTADGYTF | - | TRBJ1-2 | TRBV6-1 | TRBD1
TGCGCCAGCAGCGCCCCGGACAGCTACGAGCAGTACTTC | CASSAPDSYEQYF | - | TRBJ2-7 | TRBV5-1 | -
TGTGCCAGCAGGCACAGGGGCCGGGGGGGCTACACCTTC | CASRHRGRGGYTF | - | TRBJ1-2 | TRBV6-6 | TRBD1
TGTGCCAGCAGTTACGGGACAACTAACTATGGCTACACCTTC | CASSYGTTNYGYTF | - | TRBJ1-2 | TRBV14 | -
TGTGCCAGCAGTTCCCAGGGGACGTCTGGAAACACCATATATTTT | CASSSQGTSGNTIYF | - | TRBJ1-3 | TRBV6-6 | -
TGTGCCAGCAGTGAAAGACAGACAAGGGGAAACACCATATATTTT | CASSERQTRGNTIYF | - | TRBJ1-3 | TRBV2 | -
TGTGCCAGCTCACCATCGGATGAAAAACTGTTTTTT | CASSPSDEKLFF | few | TRBJ1-4 | TRBV18 | -
TGTGCCAGTAGTCGTACAGGGGCCCTAGCTTTCTTT | CASSRTGALAFF | few | TRBJ1-1 | TRBV19 | TRBD1
TGTGCCAGCAGCTTATGGTTAATCGGGACAGTTAGCACAGATACGCAGTATTTT | CASSLWLIGTVSTDTQYF | - | TRBJ2-3 | TRBV7-8 | TRBD1
TGTGCCATCAGTGAGTCATTTTCGGGAGCTGAAGCTTTCTTT | CAISESFSGAEAFF | - | TRBJ1-1 | TRBV10-3 | -
TGCGCCAGCAGCCAAGTGGTCGGGTTCTCTGGCTACACCTTC | CASSQVVGFSGYTF | - | TRBJ1-2 | TRBV4-1 | -
TGTGCCAGCAGCTCGCCGGAGGGGACAGGAGAGACCCAGTACTTC | CASSSPEGTGETQYF | - | TRBJ2-5 | TRBV13 | TRBD1
TGCGCCAGCAGCTTGGGGGACAGGGGCGGCAATTCACCCCTCCACTTT | CASSLGDRGGNSPLHF | once | TRBJ1-6 | TRBV5-1 | TRBD1
TGTGCCAGCACCGAGGGAGGGGTCGACTATGGCTACACCTTC | CASTEGGVDYGYTF | - | TRBJ1-2 | TRBV9 | -
TGTGCCTGGAGGACGGAGGGAAACACCATATATTTT | CAWRTEGNTIYF | - | TRBJ1-3 | TRBV30 | -
TGCGCCACCGGGGCAGGGGATTCCCCCGGGGAGCTGTTTTTT | CATGAGDSPGELFF | - | TRBJ2-2 | TRBV5-1 | -
TGTGCCAGCAGTTACCGGGGGGTCTCCTACGAGCAGTACTTC | CASSYRGVSYEQYF | - | TRBJ2-7 | TRBV6-5 | TRBD2
TGTGCCAGCAGTTATTCCGGGACAGGGTGGGAAGATACGCAGTATTTT | CASSYSGTGWEDTQYF | - | TRBJ2-3 | TRBV6-6 | TRBD1
TGCGCCAGCAGCCAGAGCTATAATTCACCCCTCCACTTT | CASSQSYNSPLHF | - | TRBJ1-6 | TRBV4-1 | -
TGTGCCAGCAGTGGGGGGGCGGGGGGACAAGAGACCCAGTACTTC | CASSGGAGGQETQYF | once | TRBJ2-5 | TRBV27 | TRBD2
TGTGCCACCAGCAGAGATAGGGGGCGAGAAACTGAAGCTTTCTTT | CATSRDRGRETEAFF | - | TRBJ1-1 | TRBV15 | TRBD1
TGCGCCAGCAGCCAAGAGGGACAGGGGGCGGAGGGCTCCTATAATTCACCCCTCCACTTT | CASSQEGQGAEGSYNSPLHF | - | TRBJ1-6 | TRBV4-1 | TRBD1
TGTGCCAGCAGCGGTAGGGACACTTTTTACAATGAGCAGTTCTTC | CASSGRDTFYNEQFF | - | TRBJ2-1 | TRBV9 | -
TGCGCCAGCAGCTCGACTAGCGCCAATACGCAGTATTTT | CASSSTSANTQYF | once | TRBJ2-3 | TRBV5-1 | TRBD2
TGTGCCAGCAGCTTGGAGGACAGGGCCGTTTATGGCTACACCTTC | CASSLEDRAVYGYTF | - | TRBJ1-2 | TRBV5-5 | TRBD1
TGTGCCAGCAGTGAAGCAGGGCTAGCGGACAATGAGCAGTTCTTC | CASSEAGLADNEQFF | - | TRBJ2-1 | TRBV6-1 | TRBD2
TGTGCCAGCAGCTTTGACAGGGATGGCTACACCTTC | CASSFDRDGYTF | - | TRBJ1-2 | TRBV5-8 | TRBD1
TGTGCCAGCGGGGGGACGGCAGCCTATAATTCACCCCTCCACTTT | CASGGTAAYNSPLHF | once | TRBJ1-6 | TRBV6-4 | -
TGTGCCAGTTCCTACGGGGGGAACACTGAAGCTTTCTTT | CASSYGGNTEAFF | - | TRBJ1-1 | TRBV19 | -
TGTGCCAGCACGGGGGGGGTAGATAGCAATCAGCCCCAGCATTTT | CASTGGVDSNQPQHF | - | TRBJ1-5 | TRBV2 | -
TGTGCCAGCTCACCCCCGACAGTTTCTGGCTACACCTTC | CASSPPTVSGYTF | once | TRBJ1-2 | TRBV18 | -
TGTGCCAGCAGTGTCCAGGGAGGCGAGCAGTACTTC | CASSVQGGEQYF | - | TRBJ2-7 | TRBV6-1 | -
TGTGCCAGCAGTGAAGGTGACAGAGTTGGCTATGGCTACACCTTC | CASSEGDRVGYGYTF | once | TRBJ1-2 | TRBV6-1 | -
TGTGCCAGCAGCTTAGGGGCCCTAGGACACCAGGGAAACACTGAAGCTTTCTTT | CASSLGALGHQGNTEAFF | - | TRBJ1-1 | TRBV7-9 | -
TGTGCCAGCAGCTTGGTTAGGGGCGCGGGGAAACTGTTTTTT | CASSLVRGAGKLFF | - | TRBJ1-4 | TRBV5-6 | -
TGTGCCAGCAGCCACTCGACGGGTCCCTCTGGAAACACCATATATTTT | CASSHSTGPSGNTIYF | - | TRBJ1-3 | TRBV5-4 | -
TGTGCCAGCAGCTTGGCCGGGGGATCGAATCAGCCCCAGCATTTT | CASSLAGGSNQPQHF | - | TRBJ1-5 | TRBV5-8 | -
TGTGCCAGCAGTTACCGCCGGGGAAATAGCAATCAGCCCCAGCATTTT | CASSYRRGNSNQPQHF | - | TRBJ1-5 | TRBV6-6 | -
TGCAGCGTTGGAGAAAGGACAGGGCGTGGCTACACCTTC | CSVGERTGRGYTF | - | TRBJ1-2 | TRBV29-1 | TRBD1
TGCGCCAGCAGCCAAGCGGGGGGGCGAGAGACCCAGTACTTC | CASSQAGGRETQYF | - | TRBJ2-5 | TRBV4-1 | TRBD2